This entry is about one T cell receptor (beta chain). The antigen is undetermined. This sample was taken from a study of T cell responses to AZD1222 COVID-19 vaccine. For the study at large: Pooled samples include second doses given at about 4 or 12 weeks. Whole-study findings and limits: Baseline serology detected seropositivity in only six or seven AZD1222 recipients. Clonal diversity was possibly underestimated; the donors were predominantly white British and more often female.

The CDR3 runs to 14 residues. Per the germline V gene, CDR1 is SGHTA and CDR2 is FQGNSA. V lost 5 bases and J lost 5; bases outside the gene matches: 8. Repertoires were generated with immunoSEQ multiplex PCR, while TCRdb's copy carries only in-frame clones and drops some. The table records more than 100,000 clones, roughly 88% of them present only once. The V gene is TRBV7-2, the J gene TRBJ1-2; 7 positions agree with TRBD1. This specimen was peripheral blood, taken on day 0 of AZD1222 vaccination. The source of this sequence is an adult in good health. The CDR3 sequence is CASSPSGTAYGYTF. Written as DNA, the CDR3 is TGTGCCAGCAGCCCAAGCGGGACAGCTTATGGCTACACCTTC.